This TCR beta chain was documented in a study of cytomegalovirus exposure and HLA in healthy donors. General study findings and limits: 87-base-pair reads could not separate some V segments, including TRBV6-2 and TRBV6-3.

Researchers ran the PCR with 60 Vbeta and 13 Jbeta primers. TCRdb keeps only in-frame clones here, not all; method: immunoSEQ multiplex PCR. The data contain some 130,000 clones, approximately 80% of them singletons. The CDR3 sequence is 16 residues long. Germline V CDR1 and CDR2: SGHTA, FQGNSA. Trimming took off 1 base at V and 2 bases at J, with 14 bases between the two ends. Points on this clone: The antigen remains unidentified.

The sequencing sample was made of PBMCs. The sequence derives from a male donor in good health and CMV-seronegative. The rearrangement links TRBV7-2 to TRBJ1-1, with a tentative D call TRBD1 (6 bases). CDR3 loop: CASSLGVGTPNTEAFF. CDR3 sequence (DNA): TGTGCCAGCAGCTTAGGAGTCGGGACACCCAACACTGAAGCTTTCTTT.